One and the same sample provided the 20 T cell receptor beta chains below, sequenced in a study of cytomegalovirus exposure and HLA in healthy donors. Method: immunoSEQ multiplex PCR; TCRdb's copy keeps in-frame clones and lacks some. The profile shows about 200,000 clones, 70% to 90% of them singletons. The material sequenced was PBMCs. Receptors were obtained from a woman between 18 and 29 years old in good health and CMV-seronegative.

As to this clone: The identical CDR3 is also encoded by other nucleotide sequences in the sample. V usage is TRBV29-1 and J usage is TRBJ2-1; D is possibly TRBD2 (6 bases). There are 10 residues in the CDR3. Germline loops: CDR1 SQVTM, CDR2 ANQGSEA. V lost 3 bases and J 9 bases, leaving 6 bases between the germline ends. Written as DNA, the CDR3 is TGCAGCGTTGACGGGGGTGAGCAGTTCTTC. The encoded protein is CSVDGGEQFF.

This sequence joins TRBV19 and TRBJ2-5; 12 nucleotides match TRBD2. In germline, CDR1 is LNHDA, CDR2 SQIVND (reference sequence). V lost 6 bases, J lost 5 bases, and 4 bases stayed unmatched. The CDR3 runs to 14 residues. The CDR3 DNA reads as TGTGCCAGTAGGACTAGCGGGAGAGGGGAGACCCAGTACTTC. Residues: CASRTSGRGETQYF.

The chain has TRBV30 and TRBJ2-1; 7 nucleotides match TRBD2. This CDR3 is built from 14 residues. The J segment lost 4 bases and the V segment lost 0 bases, leaving 3 bases of the junction unmatched. Germline loops: CDR1 GTSNPN, CDR2 SVGIG (reference sequence). The CDR3 nucleotides read TGTGCCTGGAGTGTGGGGGGGTGGTACAATGAGCAGTTCTTC. It encodes CAWSVGGWYNEQFF.

The genes are TRBV18 and TRBJ1-2, with TRBD1 as a possible D gene (6 bases). Germline V gene sequence: CDR1 KGHSH, CDR2 LQKENI. Trimming cost V 3 bases and J 9 bases, with 11 bases left between them. The CDR3 spans 12 residues. Written as DNA, the CDR3 is TGTGCCAGCTCACCTGGAGGGGACAGCTACACCTTC. Amino acids: CASSPGGDSYTF.

This clone occurred once. The V call is TRBV7-2, the J call TRBJ2-1; 7 bases line up with TRBD2. The V segment lost 0 bases and the J segment 10 bases; nucleotides outside the gene matches: 0. The CDR3 contains 12 residues. Germline assignment: CDR1 SGHTA and CDR2 FQGNSA. The CDR3 nucleotides are TGTGCCAGCAGCTTAGCCGGGAGGGAGCAGTTCTTC. Its protein is CASSLAGREQFF. Filled out from reference TRBV7-2 and TRBJ2-1, the complete variable domain reads GAGVSQSPSNKVTEKGKDVELRCDPISGHTALYWYRQSLGQGLEFLIYFQGNSAPDKSGLPSDRFSAERTGGSVSTLTIQRTQQEDSAVYLCASSLAGREQFFGPGTRLTVL.

The chain combines TRBV5-1 with TRBJ2-3; 8 bases are a match to TRBD2. The CDR3 has 14 amino acids. Trimming cost V 4 bases and J 1 base; bases outside gene matches: 2. Germline loops: CDR1 SGHRS, CDR2 YFSETQ. The CDR3 sequence is CASSVSGGTDTQYF. CDR3 DNA sequence: TGCGCCAGCAGCGTTAGCGGGGGCACAGATACGCAGTATTTT.

Here the CDR3 reads CSVGEPGNTIYF. As DNA, the CDR3 is TGCAGCGTGGGGGAACCTGGAAACACCATATATTTT. The chain recombines TRBV29-1 with TRBJ1-3, with D possibly matching TRBD1 (5 bases). Germline V gene data show CDR1 as SQVTM and CDR2 as ANQGSEA. The CDR3 has 12 residues. V was clipped by 6 bases and J by 2 bases, with 8 bases between them.

CDR3 DNA sequence: TGCGCCAGCAGCTGGAGCGCCGGGACTAGCCGCGAGCAGTACTTC. This translates into CASSWSAGTSREQYF. The chain is built from TRBV5-1 and TRBJ2-7; 9 bases align to TRBD2. The ends lost 3 bases at V and 6 bases at J; junction bases unmatched: 10. The CDR3 loop spans 15 amino acids. Per germline, CDR1 SGHRS and CDR2 YFSETQ.

Concerning this clone: Other DNA sequences in this sample translate to the same CDR3. This rearrangement joins TRBV9 to TRBJ1-5; D is unresolved. V was shortened by 2 bases and J by 0 bases, with 9 bases between the two germline ends. Germline V CDR1 and CDR2: SGDLS, YYNGEE. The CDR3 is made up of 15 amino acids. The CDR3 bases are TGTGCCAGCAGCGTGGAGGGAAATAGCAATCAGCCCCAGCATTTT. Its protein is CASSVEGNSNQPQHF. The full variable domain, in which reference TRBV9 and TRBJ1-5 provide the parts outside the CDR3, is DSGVTQTPKHLITATGQRVTLRCSPRSGDLSVYWYQQSLDQGLQFLIQYYNGEERAKGNILERFSAQQFPDLHSELNLSSLELGDSALYFCASSVEGNSNQPQHFGDGTRLSIL.

This chain links TRBV4-2 with TRBJ2-2, with TRBD2 matching over 12 bases. The CDR3 extends over 17 amino acids. Germline V gives CDR1 LGHNA, CDR2 YNFKEQ. Trimming removed 0 bases from V and 7 bases from J; junction bases left unmatched: 6. The CDR3: CASSQEGTSGWGGELFF. DNA of the CDR3: TGTGCCAGCAGCCAAGAGGGGACTAGCGGGTGGGGCGGGGAGCTGTTTTTT.

This clone was counted only a few times. This rearrangement joins TRBV4-1 to TRBJ1-2; D not resolved. From germline, CDR1 is MGHRA and CDR2 YSYEKL. The CDR3 consists of 13 residues. V lost 0 bases to trimming and J lost 3 bases, with 5 bases between them. In nucleotides, the CDR3 is TGCGCCAGCAGCCAAGATCCAGACTATGGCTACACCTTC. Translated, it gives CASSQDPDYGYTF.

The V call is TRBV27, the J call TRBJ2-4; D perhaps matches TRBD2 (5 bases). The germline V gene has CDR1 MNHEY and CDR2 SMNVEV (reference sequence). This CDR3 has 13 residues. V lost 11 bases and J lost 1, with 12 bases in between. The CDR3 DNA reads TGTGCCTCCCAGAGGGTGGCCAAAAACATTCAGTACTTC. Translated: CASQRVAKNIQYF.

This sequence joins TRBV2 and TRBJ1-4; possible D gene TRBD1, 5 bases. Germline lookup yields CDR1 SNHLY and CDR2 FYNNEI. CDR3 size: 11 residues. Between the trimmed V and J ends, which lost 6 bases and 12 bases, there was a span of 11 bases. The CDR3 DNA sequence: TGTGCCAGCAGAGGGGACGGGGAACTGTTTTTT. Its protein is CASRGDGELFF. Drawing the rest from reference TRBV2 and TRBJ1-4, the complete variable domain is EPEVTQTPSHQVTQMGQEVILRCVPISNHLYFYWYRQILGQKVEFLVSFYNNEISEKSEIFDDQFSVERPDGSNFTLKIRSTKLEDSAMYFCASRGDGELFFGSGTQLSVL.

The rearrangement uses TRBV27 and TRBJ1-2; 9 bases are a match to TRBD1. The CDR3 extends over 15 amino acids. Germline CDR1 MNHEY, CDR2 SMNVEV (reference sequence). J lost 2 bases, V lost 5 bases, and 6 bases had no gene match. CDR3 amino acids: CASSGSGTGNYGYTF. Written as DNA, the CDR3 is TGTGCCAGCAGTGGATCCGGGACAGGGAACTATGGCTACACCTTC.

This clone was observed a few times. The chain has TRBV19 and TRBJ1-1; tentative D call: TRBD1 (6 bases). CDR1 LNHDA and CDR2 SQIVND come from the germline V gene (reference sequence). CDR3 size: 13 residues. The ends were cut back, 7 bases at V and 6 bases at J, with 15 bases in the middle. In nucleotides, the CDR3 is TGTGCCAGTATTACCAGGGGTACCCCTGAAGCTTTCTTT. This encodes CASITRGTPEAFF.

The gene calls are TRBV4-1 and TRBJ2-7; 9 nucleotides line up with TRBD2. The V gene's germline CDR1 is MGHRA and CDR2 YSYEKL. With 2 bases clipped from V and 2 bases from J, the junction kept 4 bases outside the gene matches. This CDR3 comprises 15 residues. The chain's CDR3 is CASSQPTSGTYEQYF. In DNA form, the CDR3 reads TGCGCCAGCAGCCAACCGACTAGCGGTACCTACGAGCAGTACTTC.

This clone showed up many times. The chain recombines TRBV2 with TRBJ2-1; a possible D gene is TRBD2 (7 bases). The CDR3 is 14 residues long. Trimming pared 10 bases from V and 8 bases from J, leaving 21 bases between. Germline V lookup: CDR1 SNHLY, CDR2 FYNNEI. CDR3 in amino acids: CAKGGATGAHEQFF. As DNA, the CDR3 is TGTGCCAAAGGGGGGGCCACGGGCGCCCATGAGCAGTTCTTC.

The chain links TRBV4-2 to TRBJ2-1; TRBD2 agrees at 11 bases. Germline CDR1 and CDR2: LGHNA and YNFKEQ. Trimming cost V 4 bases and J 0 bases; bases outside gene matches: 14. The CDR3 runs to 20 residues. As DNA, the CDR3 is TGTGCCAGCAGCCGACTGGGGACTAGCGGATACCAAAGCTCCTACAATGAGCAGTTCTTC. Encoded protein: CASSRLGTSGYQSSYNEQFF.

The chain uses TRBV4-2 and TRBJ1-2; D is uncertain. V was trimmed by 1 base and J by 1 base, leaving 19 bases between them. Looked up from germline, CDR1 is LGHNA and CDR2 is YNFKEQ. The CDR3 is 18 amino acids. CDR3 sequence (DNA): TGTGCCAGCAGCCAAGGATTAGTGCAGTTGGATTATAACTATGGCTACACCTTC. This sequence encodes CASSQGLVQLDYNYGYTF.

J is TRBJ1-1 and V is TRBV29-1, with 7 nucleotides matching TRBD1. Trimming removed 4 bases from V and 6 bases from J; junction bases left unmatched: 8. The CDR3 length is 13 residues. Germline-derived CDR1 and CDR2 are SQVTM and ANQGSEA. The CDR3 loop reads CSVALQGDAEAFF. The CDR3 coding sequence is TGCAGCGTTGCACTCCAGGGGGACGCTGAAGCTTTCTTT.